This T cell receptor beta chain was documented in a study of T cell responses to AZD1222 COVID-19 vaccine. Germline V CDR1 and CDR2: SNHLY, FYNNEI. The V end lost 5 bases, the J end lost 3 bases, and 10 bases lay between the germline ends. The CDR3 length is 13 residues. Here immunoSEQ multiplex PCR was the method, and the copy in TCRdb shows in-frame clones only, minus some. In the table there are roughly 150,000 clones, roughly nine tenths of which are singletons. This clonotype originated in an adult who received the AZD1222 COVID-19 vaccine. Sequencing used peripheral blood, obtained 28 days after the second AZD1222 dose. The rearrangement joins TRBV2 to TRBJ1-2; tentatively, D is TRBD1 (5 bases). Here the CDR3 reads CASSRDGYYGYTF. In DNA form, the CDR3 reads TGTGCCAGCAGTCGGGACGGATACTATGGCTACACCTTC.